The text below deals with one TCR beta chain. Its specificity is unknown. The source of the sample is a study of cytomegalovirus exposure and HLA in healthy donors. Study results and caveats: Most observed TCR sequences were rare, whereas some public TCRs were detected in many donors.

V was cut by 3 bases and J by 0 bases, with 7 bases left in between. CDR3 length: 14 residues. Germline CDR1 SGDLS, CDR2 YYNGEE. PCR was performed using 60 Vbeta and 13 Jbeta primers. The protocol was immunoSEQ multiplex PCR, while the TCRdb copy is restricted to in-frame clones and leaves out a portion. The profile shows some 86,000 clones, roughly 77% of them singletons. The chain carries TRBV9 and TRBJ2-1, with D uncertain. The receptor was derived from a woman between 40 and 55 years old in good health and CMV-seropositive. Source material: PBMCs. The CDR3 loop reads CASSGSLSYNEQFF. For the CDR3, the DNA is TGTGCCAGCAGCGGGAGTCTCTCCTACAATGAGCAGTTCTTC.